This T cell receptor (beta chain) came from a study of shared clonotypes between healthy human individuals. On this clone itself: Its antigen is still unknown.

General study points: Some clonotypes were shared by all four sorted-subset donors, while others were not shared. The non-shared ones had lower generation probabilities than the shared ones.

The assay was immunoSEQ multiplex PCR, and TCRdb's table has in-frame clones only and misses some. The sample carries some 2 million clones, roughly 94% recorded once. Positively selected for CCR7, the CD45RO-negative cells used as naive CD8 cells excluded terminally differentiated effector memory CD45RA+ cells. Those who donated, Caucasian adults without exception, all lived in Nashville, Tennessee. The sequenced sample was naive CD8+ T cells sorted from blood. This receptor was identified in a man aged 18 to 30 in good health.

The CDR3 sequence is CASSQVPEYEQYF. The DNA of the CDR3 is TGCGCCAGCAGCCAAGTCCCGGAGTACGAGCAGTACTTC. V usage is TRBV4-1 and J usage is TRBJ2-7; no clear D gene. The V gene lost 1 base and the J gene lost 4 bases, with 8 bases spanning the gap. CDR3 length: 13 residues. CDR1 and CDR2 from the germline V gene are MGHRA and YSYEKL.